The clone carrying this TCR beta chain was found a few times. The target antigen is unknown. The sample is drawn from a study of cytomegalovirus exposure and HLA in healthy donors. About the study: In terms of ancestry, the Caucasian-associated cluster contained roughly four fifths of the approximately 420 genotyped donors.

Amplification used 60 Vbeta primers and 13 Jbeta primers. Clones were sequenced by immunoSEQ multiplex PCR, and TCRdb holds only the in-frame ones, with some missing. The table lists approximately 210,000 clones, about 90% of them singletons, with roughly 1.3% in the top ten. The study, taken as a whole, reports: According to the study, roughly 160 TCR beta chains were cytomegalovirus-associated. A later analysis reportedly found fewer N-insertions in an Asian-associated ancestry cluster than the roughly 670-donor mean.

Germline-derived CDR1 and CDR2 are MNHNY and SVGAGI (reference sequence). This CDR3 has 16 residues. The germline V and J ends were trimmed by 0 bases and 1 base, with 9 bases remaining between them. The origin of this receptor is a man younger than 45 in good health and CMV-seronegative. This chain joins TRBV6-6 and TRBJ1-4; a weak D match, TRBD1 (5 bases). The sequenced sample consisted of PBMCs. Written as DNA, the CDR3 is TGTGCCAGCAGTTACTCCTGGGGGGAAACTAATGAAAAACTGTTTTTT. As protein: CASSYSWGETNEKLFF.